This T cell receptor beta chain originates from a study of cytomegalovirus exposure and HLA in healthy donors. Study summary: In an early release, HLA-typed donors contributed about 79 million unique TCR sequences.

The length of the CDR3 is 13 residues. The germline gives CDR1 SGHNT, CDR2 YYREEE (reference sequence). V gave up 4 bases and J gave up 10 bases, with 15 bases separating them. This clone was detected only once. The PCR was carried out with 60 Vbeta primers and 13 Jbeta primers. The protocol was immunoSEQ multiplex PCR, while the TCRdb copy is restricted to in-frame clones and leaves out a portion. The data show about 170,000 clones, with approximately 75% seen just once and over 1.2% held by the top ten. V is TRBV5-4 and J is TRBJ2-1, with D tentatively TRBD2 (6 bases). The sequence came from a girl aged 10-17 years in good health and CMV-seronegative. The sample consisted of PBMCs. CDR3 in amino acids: CASSPPGRGEQFF. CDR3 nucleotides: TGTGCCAGCAGCCCTCCCGGACGGGGGGAGCAGTTCTTC.